This is a list of T cell receptor beta chains from one sample in a study of blood T cell repertoires in COVID-19. The repertoire was sequenced with immunoSEQ multiplex PCR; TCRdb's copy has only in-frame clones and lacks some. This sample has about 160,000 clones, with under 80% found just once. Sequencing was done on a sample of peripheral blood. These receptors all stem from a man aged 65 to 79 with acute or convalescent COVID-19. Both conserved end residues are trimmed from each CDR3.

V	J	CDR3
TRBV3-1/TRBV3-2	TRBJ2-5	ASRREGKGRWETQY
TRBV11-2	TRBJ2-5	ASSFSGQETQY
TRBV5-1	TRBJ2-7	ASSLDGTGGGLREQY
TRBV7-9	TRBJ1-1	ASSSYRENTEAF
TRBV7-6	TRBJ2-5	ASSPQGSGSETQY
TRBV24-1	TRBJ2-7	ATSGTSVAGPYEQY
TRBV5-6	TRBJ1-5	ASSLGYGQGGSNQPQH
TRBV10-3	TRBJ2-5	AISPTRGETQY
TRBV11-2	TRBJ2-7	ASSLERGRNEQY
TRBV11-2	TRBJ1-2	ASSLSGQAVSTTGYT
TRBV14	TRBJ2-2	ASSQTGGGTGELF
TRBV12-5	TRBJ2-5	ASGGQSYQETQY
TRBV6-5	TRBJ1-2	ASNTGQNYGYT
TRBV6-5	TRBJ1-6	ASSKQGSRNSPLH
TRBV19	TRBJ2-7	ASSMGGGRLYEQY
TRBV28	TRBJ2-3	ASTGVPDTQY
TRBV6-1	TRBJ1-2	ASSEGGQDYGYT
TRBV27	TRBJ2-1	ASSLDGRSYNEQF
TRBV6-6	TRBJ2-1	ASSYGGQGILNEQF
TRBV18	TRBJ1-1	ASTKDRVNTEAF
TRBV12-3/TRBV12-4	TRBJ1-3	ASRKGVGNTIY
TRBV3-1/TRBV3-2	TRBJ1-3	ASSQSTLIGNTIY
TRBV5-1	TRBJ1-1	ASSLMTGGSNTEAF
TRBV7-2	TRBJ2-1	ASNPGQGAWEQF
TRBV9	TRBJ2-1	ASSVGGSTYNEQF
TRBV11-2	TRBJ2-1	ASSLAFTDRTYNEQF
TRBV7-3	TRBJ2-1	ASSLRGLAGAYNEQF
TRBV5-4	TRBJ2-3	ASSLASGRVDTQY
TRBV15	TRBJ2-2	ATSREGGDRGQRGTGELF
TRBV11-3	TRBJ1-1	ASSFLAGEAEAF
TRBV7-3	TRBJ2-1	ASSLTGEAYNEQF
TRBV24-1	TRBJ2-7	ATSDLLGDRGPKSLYEQY
TRBV2	TRBJ2-7	ARGSTGGGEQY
TRBV27	TRBJ1-5	ASSTALDRGNDQPQH
TRBV5-4	TRBJ1-3	ASSSTGVRNTIY
TRBV19	TRBJ2-7	ASSKAGGLYEQY
TRBV10-3	TRBJ2-5	AISESKGATETQY
TRBV29-1	TRBJ1-4	SVGEQGNEKLF
TRBV4-1	TRBJ2-7	ASSQSLVGGGSYEQY
TRBV28	TRBJ1-6	ASRGSRGGSNSPLH
TRBV7-9	TRBJ2-7	ASSPGQGLMYEQY
TRBV7-7	TRBJ2-7	ASTLRGKSYEQY
TRBV3-1/TRBV3-2	TRBJ1-2	ASSQTGVNYGYT
TRBV6-4	TRBJ2-7	ASSEQGGYEQY
TRBV2	TRBJ1-5	ASSPSGGFQPQH
TRBV6-4	TRBJ2-2	ASRGTGDTGELF
TRBV6-2/TRBV6-3	TRBJ2-3	ASSYLGQGRPDTQY